This paragraph reports one T cell receptor beta chain. Its specificity is not known. This sample is drawn from a study of T cell responses to AZD1222 COVID-19 vaccine. Turning to the study itself: The study pooled second doses at about 4 or about 12 weeks. General study findings and limits: Reports indicate that nearly half of spike-specific TCRs are directed at unmutated variant regions. Vaccine-associated CD4 TCRs ranged over spike, dominating at 160-218 and 743-854. Donors were mostly white British, more females; clonal diversity possibly underestimated.

Profiled with immunoSEQ multiplex PCR; TCRdb holds only in-frame clones, not every one. The sample has around 130,000 clones, 80% to 90% seen once; the top ten hold 9.4%. Trimming took 3 bases from V and 4 from J, leaving 14 bases between them. This CDR3 has 15 residues. Germline lookup yields CDR1 SGHRS and CDR2 YFSETQ. V gene TRBV5-1 combines with J gene TRBJ2-1, with unresolved D. Sample: peripheral blood, taken on day 0 of AZD1222 vaccination. The source is an adult in good health. The CDR3, as DNA: TGCGCCAGCAGCTCCAGCCCTGGTTCGTACAATGAGCAGTTCTTC. Amino acids: CASSSSPGSYNEQFF.